This T cell receptor (beta chain) was profiled in a study of tissue T cells after allogeneic stem cell transplantation. Study-level points and caveats: The study did not identify alloreactive or antigen-specific tissue TCRs, and some clones might be persisting host cells. Only a limited share of tissue TCRs appeared in blood or spleen. Anatomically similar tissues had similar TCR repertoires within each patient.

With respect to this clone: No antigen is known for it. All gene names here are mouse names. The read ends 1 residue early relative to the CDR3; the germline J gene fills the gap.

The sample's time point: mouse harvest day 14 after allogeneic transplant. Mouse grafts combined 10^7 T-cell-depleted bone marrow cells with 10^6 splenic CD5+ T cells. Tissues came from B6→BALB/c major-mismatch GVHD mice at day 7 or 14. The CDR3 spans 12 residues. Trimming pared 5 bases from V and 0 bases from J, leaving 4 bases between. Germline-derived CDR1 and CDR2 are MSHET and SYDVDS. Libraries were prepared by immunoSEQ multiplex PCR; TCRdb keeps only in-frame clonotypes and omits some of them. The sample has some 3,700 clones, around 46% seen once. Specimen: gut tissue. V gene TRBV29 combines with J gene TRBJ1-1; D unclear. The sequence came from a female BALB/c mouse given C57BL/6 T cells with graft-versus-host disease after an allogeneic hematopoietic cell transplant. The chain's CDR3 is CASSRQNTEVFF. Incomplete CDR3 DNA: TGTGCTAGCAGTCGACAGAACACAGAAGTCTTC.